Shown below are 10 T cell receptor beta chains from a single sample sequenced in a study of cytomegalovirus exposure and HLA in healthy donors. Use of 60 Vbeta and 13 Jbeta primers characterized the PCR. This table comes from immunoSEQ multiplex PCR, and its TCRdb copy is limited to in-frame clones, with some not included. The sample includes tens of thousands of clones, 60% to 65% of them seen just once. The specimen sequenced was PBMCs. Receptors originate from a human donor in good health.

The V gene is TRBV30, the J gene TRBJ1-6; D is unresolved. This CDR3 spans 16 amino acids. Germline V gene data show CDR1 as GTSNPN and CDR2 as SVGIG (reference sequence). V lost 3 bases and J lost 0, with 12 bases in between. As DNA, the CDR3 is TGTGCCTGGAGCTTCTCCCGCAGCTCCTATAATTCACCCCTCCACTTT. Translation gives CAWSFSRSSYNSPLHF. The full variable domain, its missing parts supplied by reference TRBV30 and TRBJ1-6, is SQTIHQWPATLVQPVGSPLSLECTVEGTSNPNLYWYRQAAGRGLQLLFYSVGIGQISSEVPQNLSASRPQDRQFILSSKKLLLSDSGFYLCAWSFSRSSYNSPLHFGNGTRLTVT.

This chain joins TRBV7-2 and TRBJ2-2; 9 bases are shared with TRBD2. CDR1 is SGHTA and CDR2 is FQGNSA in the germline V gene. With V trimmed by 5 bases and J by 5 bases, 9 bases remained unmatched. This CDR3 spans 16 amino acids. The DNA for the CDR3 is TGTGCCAGCAGCGCCTCCGGACTAGCGTTAACCGGGGAGCTGTTTTTT. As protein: CASSASGLALTGELFF.

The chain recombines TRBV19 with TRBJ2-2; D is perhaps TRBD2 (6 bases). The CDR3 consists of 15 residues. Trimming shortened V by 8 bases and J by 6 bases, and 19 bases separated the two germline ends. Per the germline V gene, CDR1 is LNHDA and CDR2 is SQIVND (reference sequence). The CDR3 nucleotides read TGTGCCAGTTCAGGACGGGTCGGAGGGGCCGGGGAGCTGTTTTTT. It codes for CASSGRVGGAGELFF.

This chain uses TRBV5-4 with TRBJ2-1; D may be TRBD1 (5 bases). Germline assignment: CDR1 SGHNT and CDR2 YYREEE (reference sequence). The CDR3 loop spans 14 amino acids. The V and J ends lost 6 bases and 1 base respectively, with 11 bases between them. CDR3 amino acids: CASTTRASYNEQFF. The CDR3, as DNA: TGTGCCAGCACCACCAGGGCTTCCTACAATGAGCAGTTCTTC. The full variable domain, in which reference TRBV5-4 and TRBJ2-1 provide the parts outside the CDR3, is ETGVTQSPTHLIKTRGQQVTLRCSSQSGHNTVSWYQQALGQGPQFIFQYYREEENGRGNFPPRFSGLQFPNYSSELNVNALELDDSALYLCASTTRASYNEQFFGPGTRLTVL.

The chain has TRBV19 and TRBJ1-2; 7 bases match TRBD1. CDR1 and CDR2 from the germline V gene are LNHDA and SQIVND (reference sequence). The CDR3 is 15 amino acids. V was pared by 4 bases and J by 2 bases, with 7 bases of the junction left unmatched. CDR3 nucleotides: TGTGCCAGTAGTAAGACGACAGGGTGGAACTATGGCTACACCTTC. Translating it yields CASSKTTGWNYGYTF.

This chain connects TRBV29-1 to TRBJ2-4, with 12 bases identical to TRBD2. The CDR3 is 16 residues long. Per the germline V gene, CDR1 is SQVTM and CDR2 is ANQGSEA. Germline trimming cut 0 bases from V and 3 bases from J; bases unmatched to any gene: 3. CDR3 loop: CSVEELAGGLKNIQYF. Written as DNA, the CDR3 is TGCAGCGTTGAAGAACTAGCGGGGGGCCTCAAAAACATTCAGTACTTC.

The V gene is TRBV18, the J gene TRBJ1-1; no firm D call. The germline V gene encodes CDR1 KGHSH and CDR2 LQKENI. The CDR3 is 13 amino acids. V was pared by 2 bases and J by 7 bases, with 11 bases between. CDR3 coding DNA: TGTGCCAGCTCACCAGCGGGCGGAGGTGAAGCTTTCTTT. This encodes CASSPAGGGEAFF.

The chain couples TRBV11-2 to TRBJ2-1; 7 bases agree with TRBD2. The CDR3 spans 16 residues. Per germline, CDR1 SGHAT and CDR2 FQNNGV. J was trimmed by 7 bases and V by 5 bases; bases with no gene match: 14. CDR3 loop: CASSQRLGTTLNEQFF. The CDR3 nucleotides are TGTGCCAGCAGCCAGCGGCTCGGGACTACCTTAAATGAGCAGTTCTTC.

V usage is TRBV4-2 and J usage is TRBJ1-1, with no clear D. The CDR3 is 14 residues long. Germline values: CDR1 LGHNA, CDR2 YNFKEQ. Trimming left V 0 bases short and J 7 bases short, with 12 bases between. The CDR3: CASSQEYRGSEAFF. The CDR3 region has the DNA TGTGCCAGCAGCCAAGAATACCGTGGGAGTGAAGCTTTCTTT.

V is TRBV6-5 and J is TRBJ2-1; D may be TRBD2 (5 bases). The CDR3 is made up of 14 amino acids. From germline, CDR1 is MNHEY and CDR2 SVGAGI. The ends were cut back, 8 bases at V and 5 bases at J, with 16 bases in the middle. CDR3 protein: CASAHRLLNNEQFF. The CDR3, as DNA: TGTGCCAGCGCGCATCGACTACTTAACAATGAGCAGTTCTTC.